Each of the 24 T cell receptor beta chains below was sequenced from the same sample in a study of vaccination effects on CD4 cells after COVID-19. The antigens of these receptors remain unknown. Only in-frame clones appear in the TCRdb table, and some are missing; sequencing was by immunoSEQ multiplex PCR. In the table there are some 28,000 clones, about 81% of which are singletons. Sequencing in the ViraFEST assay came after antigen-specific CD4+ T cells had been expanded with viral peptide pools, which were used to stimulate PBMC. Investigators separated out CD4+ T cells once around 10 days of culture had passed. Vaccine recipients, nucleocapsid antibody negative, had no prior SARS-CoV-2 infection. The sequencing used CD4+ T cells from PBMCs cultured with SARS-CoV-2 spike peptides, collected before COVID-19 vaccination. The origin of the receptors is a human donor who received a COVID-19 vaccine.

This chain connects TRBV27 to TRBJ1-2; D unresolved. The V gene's germline CDR1 is MNHEY and CDR2 SMNVEV (reference sequence). The CDR3 length is 14 residues. With 2 bases removed from V and 4 bases from J, the gap between germline ends came to 11 bases. The CDR3 reads CASSLDKGAYGYTF. DNA for the CDR3: TGTGCCAGCAGTTTAGACAAAGGCGCCTATGGCTACACCTTC.

This clone occurred a few times. The chain couples TRBV10-1 to TRBJ2-1; D call uncertain. CDR3 length equals 13 residues. In germline, CDR1 is WNHNN, CDR2 SYGVQD (reference sequence). Trimming left V 2 bases short and J 2 bases short, with 4 bases between. CDR3 loop: CASSEVAYNEQFF. The CDR3 DNA reads as TGCGCCAGCAGTGAGGTGGCCTACAATGAGCAGTTCTTC.

The V call is TRBV28, the J call TRBJ2-1, with D maybe TRBD2 (6 bases). Germline V gives CDR1 MDHEN, CDR2 SYDVKM. Trimming shortened V by 5 bases and J by 2 bases, and 13 bases separated the two germline ends. CDR3 length: 15 residues. The CDR3 nucleotides are TGTGCCAGCAGTCGCACGGCGGGACCCTACAATGAGCAGTTCTTC. Protein product: CASSRTAGPYNEQFF.

The table lists this clone with a few counts. CDR3: CASSPPRSTGGGYTF. In DNA, the CDR3 is TGTGCCAGCTCACCACCGCGCTCGACAGGGGGTGGCTACACCTTC. V and J are TRBV18 and TRBJ1-2; 9 nucleotides agree with TRBD1. V trimming: 0 bases; J trimming: 7 bases; junction bases outside the gene matches: 6. This CDR3 contains 15 residues. CDR1 KGHSH and CDR2 LQKENI come from the germline V gene.

This chain uses TRBV29-1 with TRBJ2-2; D remains unclear. This CDR3 spans 12 amino acids. The germline V gene has CDR1 SQVTM and CDR2 ANQGSEA. The V end lost 4 bases, the J end lost 7 bases, and 10 bases lay between the germline ends. DNA of the CDR3: TGCAGCGTTGGGGCGGTCGGCGGGGAGCTGTTTTTT. Residues: CSVGAVGGELFF.

CDR3 bases: TGCGCCAGCAGCCAAGCCGGCGGTAGGGGACAAGTAAGAGGAGAGACCCAGTACTTC. It is translated as CASSQAGGRGQVRGETQYF. V and J are TRBV4-1 and TRBJ2-5; tentative D call: TRBD1 (6 bases). This CDR3 contains 19 residues. V shed 1 base and J shed 4 bases, with 25 bases lying between them. Germline loops: CDR1 MGHRA, CDR2 YSYEKL.

The CDR3 sequence is CASSVPGRYGYTF. The CDR3 DNA sequence: TGTGCCAGCAGCGTACCAGGGCGGTATGGCTACACCTTC. V gene TRBV9 combines with J gene TRBJ1-2, with D perhaps matching TRBD1 (5 bases). The germline CDR1 and CDR2 sequences are SGDLS and YYNGEE. The CDR3 consists of 13 residues. V was cut by 1 base and J by 5 bases, with 9 bases left in between.

The V and J genes are TRBV25-1 and TRBJ1-5; D is undetermined. Germline V gene data show CDR1 as MGHDK and CDR2 as SYGVNS. Trimming removed 5 bases at V and 7 bases at J, with 12 bases between. The CDR3 extends over 13 amino acids. CDR3 loop: CASSPISEQPQHF. The CDR3 nucleotides are TGTGCCAGCAGTCCCATCTCGGAGCAGCCCCAGCATTTT. The variable domain in full, with the rest retrieved from reference TRBV25-1 and TRBJ1-5, is EADIYQTPRYLVIGTGKKITLECSQTMGHDKMYWYQQDPGMELHLIHYSYGVNSTEKGDLSSESTVSRIRTEHFPLTLESARPSHTSQYLCASSPISEQPQHFGDGTRLSIL.

This chain uses TRBV3-1 (or the pseudogene TRBV3-2) with TRBJ1-2; D gene ambiguous. Trimming pared 0 bases from V and 2 bases from J, leaving 7 bases between. The CDR3 is 14 residues long. Germline V gene lookup returns CDR1 LGHDT and CDR2 YNNKEL (reference sequence). This chain's CDR3 is CASSQEAGNYGYTF. The CDR3 DNA reads TGTGCCAGCAGCCAAGAGGCAGGCAACTATGGCTACACCTTC.

The chain recombines TRBV6-5 with TRBJ1-2; 9 nucleotides agree with TRBD1. This CDR3 region has 13 residues. The ends lost 6 bases at V and 6 bases at J; junction bases unmatched: 5. CDR1 and CDR2 (germline): MNHEY, SVGAGI. Written as DNA, the CDR3 is TGTGCCAGCAGAGAGGGGACAGGGCATGGCTACACCTTC. It specifies CASREGTGHGYTF.

The V gene is TRBV10-1, the J gene TRBJ2-1, with D perhaps assigned TRBD1 or TRBD2 (5 bases each). This CDR3 has 16 amino acids. Germline V gene lookup returns CDR1 WNHNN and CDR2 SYGVQD (reference sequence). The germline V and J ends were trimmed by 3 bases and 0 bases, with 12 bases remaining between them. This CDR3 reads CASSDSWGSSYNEQFF. CDR3 coding DNA: TGCGCCAGCAGTGATTCGTGGGGGAGCTCCTACAATGAGCAGTTCTTC.

The chain uses TRBV3-1 (or the pseudogene TRBV3-2) and TRBJ2-1; no reliable D call. The V gene's germline CDR1 is LGHDT and CDR2 YNNKEL (reference sequence). The V gene lost 5 bases and the J gene lost 4 bases, with 6 bases spanning the gap. This CDR3 has 12 amino acids. The CDR3 DNA sequence: TGTGCCAGCAGCTCCCCATACAATGAGCAGTTCTTC. Protein sequence: CASSSPYNEQFF.

This chain connects TRBV2 to TRBJ1-2; D unclear. CDR1 SNHLY and CDR2 FYNNEI come from the germline V gene. The germline V and J ends were trimmed by 3 bases and 8 bases, with 7 bases remaining between them. There are 11 residues in the CDR3. The CDR3 here is CASSEWEGYTF. The CDR3 DNA reads TGTGCCAGCAGTGAGTGGGAGGGCTACACCTTC.

Note on this clone: The junction differs from germline at one of its ends, possibly a read error. The V call is TRBV10-3, the J call TRBJ2-3; perhaps TRBD1 as D (6 bases). Looked up from germline, CDR1 is ENHRY and CDR2 is SYGVKD. The CDR3 is 12 residues long. DNA of the CDR3: TGTGCCATCAGAGGACCCAAGACCGGGACAACTTTT. Translated: CAIRGPKTGTTF.

This clone was picked up one time. The rearrangement links TRBV9 to TRBJ2-3, with 11 bases matching TRBD1. Germline trimming cut 3 bases from V and 2 bases from J; bases unmatched to any gene: 5. Germline V lookup: CDR1 SGDLS, CDR2 YYNGEE. The length of the CDR3 is 16 residues. The CDR3, as DNA: TGTGCCAGCAGCGCCCCCGGACAGGGGGCCACAGATACGCAGTATTTT. This codes for CASSAPGQGATDTQYF.

This clone is labeled medium-sized. V and J are TRBV20-1 and TRBJ1-1; 8 nucleotides agree with TRBD1. Per germline, CDR1 DFQATT and CDR2 SNEGSKA (reference sequence). V lost 4 bases, J lost 10 bases, and 2 bases stayed unmatched. The CDR3 contains 10 residues. This CDR3 is CSATGQGAFF. DNA of the CDR3: TGCAGTGCTACCGGACAGGGAGCTTTCTTT.

The V call is TRBV5-1, the J call TRBJ2-2; D is ambiguous. The CDR3 extends over 13 amino acids. V was trimmed by 0 bases and J by 6 bases, leaving 6 bases between them. From germline, CDR1 is SGHRS and CDR2 YFSETQ. The CDR3 here is CASSLEGPGELFF. In DNA form, the CDR3 reads TGCGCCAGCAGCTTGGAGGGCCCCGGGGAGCTGTTTTTT.

The chain has TRBV3-1 (or the pseudogene TRBV3-2) and TRBJ1-1, with a possible D match to TRBD1 (5 bases). With 8 bases removed from V and 0 bases from J, the gap between germline ends came to 7 bases. The germline V gene has CDR1 LGHDT and CDR2 YNNKEL (reference sequence). The CDR3 contains 12 residues. CDR3 in DNA: TGTGCCAGCCGACAGTTGAACACTGAAGCTTTCTTT. It codes for CASRQLNTEAFF.

This chain joins TRBV12-3 or TRBV12-4 and TRBJ2-1; 8 nucleotides align to TRBD2. The junction had 6 bases not matched to a gene; V was cut back by 6 bases and J by 8 bases. The CDR3 has 13 residues. In nucleotides, the CDR3 is TGTGCCAGCAGAACTAGCGGCTCCGATGAGCAGTTCTTC. Residues: CASRTSGSDEQFF.

J is TRBJ1-3 and V is TRBV18; D is undetermined. The CDR3 contains 14 residues. Germline V gene data show CDR1 as KGHSH and CDR2 as LQKENI. The V and J ends lost 0 bases and 4 bases respectively, with 7 bases between them. The CDR3, as DNA: TGTGCCAGCTCACCACCGGGTGCAGGAAACACCATATATTTT. Translation gives CASSPPGAGNTIYF.

This chain uses TRBV7-2 with TRBJ1-1; no definite D call. Germline loops: CDR1 SGHTA, CDR2 FQGNSA. CDR3 length: 14 amino acids. V was shortened by 4 bases and J by 2 bases, with 11 bases between the two germline ends. CDR3 protein: CASSSETSNTEAFF. CDR3 coding DNA: TGTGCCAGCAGCTCAGAAACAAGCAACACTGAAGCTTTCTTT.

The chain carries TRBV7-9 and TRBJ2-7; 8 bases match TRBD1. V lost 1 base, J lost 0 bases, and 8 bases stayed unmatched. This CDR3 is built from 17 residues. Germline loops: CDR1 SEHNR, CDR2 FQNEAQ (reference sequence). The CDR3 bases are TGTGCCAGCAGCTTAGGATATGCGACAGGGGCCTCCTACGAGCAGTACTTC. This gives the protein CASSLGYATGASYEQYF.

This chain connects TRBV19 to TRBJ1-5; D remains ambiguous. The CDR3 runs 13 residues. Trimming stripped 3 bases from V and 7 bases from J, with 10 bases between. CDR1 and CDR2 from the germline V gene are LNHDA and SQIVND (reference sequence). CDR3 nucleotides: TGTGCCAGTAGTATTTTATCGGACCAGCCCCAGCATTTT. Translating gives CASSILSDQPQHF.

The chain couples TRBV6-5 to TRBJ2-2, with 8 bases matching TRBD1. V gave up 7 bases and J gave up 6 bases; unmatched junction bases: 10. This CDR3 is built from 15 residues. Germline V lookup: CDR1 MNHEY, CDR2 SVGAGI. The CDR3 coding sequence is TGTGCCAGCAAACTAAACAGGGGGGATCCCGGGGAGCTGTTTTTT. Translating gives CASKLNRGDPGELFF.